A selection of T cell receptor beta chains follows, all from one sample in a study of regulatory T cells in long-lasting Graves disease. In TCRdb, the multiplex PCR reads were re-called with MiXCR into one record per CDR3 protein. Of about 400,000 distinct CDR3 sequences listed, less than 25% are singletons. The specimen was peripheral blood mononuclear cells (PBMCs), collected when the disease was refractory, from a patient treated with antithyroid drugs. The receptors here all came from a female donor with Graves disease. Each CDR3 is given with its conserved first and last residue. A D gene is named only where the DNA matches it firmly. Some rows mark clone size as missing; the rest say once, few, many or name a class of expanded clone.

V	J	size	D	DNA	CDR3
TRBV28	TRBJ2-7	many	TRBD2	TGTGCCAGCAGCTTGGGAGGGGTCTCCTACGAGCAGTACTTC	CASSLGGVSYEQYF
TRBV10-3	TRBJ2-7	.	.	TGTGCCATCAGTGAGTCAGGCCAACAGGGACTACTAGAGCAGTACTTC	CAISESGQQGLLEQYF
TRBV20-1	TRBJ1-4	.	.	TGCAGTGCTAGAGATTCTGGACCAGTCGGGACAACTAATGAAAAACTGTTTTTT	CSARDSGPVGTTNEKLFF
TRBV28	TRBJ2-7	many	.	TGTGCCAGCAGTTCTAGTGGGGACATAAGAACCTACGAGCAGTACTTC	CASSSSGDIRTYEQYF
TRBV7-8	TRBJ1-3	.	TRBD1	TGTGCCAGCAGCGTAGGGACAGTCCCCTCTGGAAACACCATATATTTT	CASSVGTVPSGNTIYF
TRBV24-1	TRBJ2-2	many	TRBD2	TGTGCCACAGGTGGGAGGGCCAGCGGGGAGCTGTTTTTT	CATGGRASGELFF
TRBV29-1	TRBJ1-2	.	TRBD1	TGCAGCGTTGATACGGGACAGGGTTCTGGCTACACCTTC	CSVDTGQGSGYTF
TRBV10-3	TRBJ2-2	.	.	TGTGCCATCAGGCCGGAGAACGCCGGGGAGCTGTTTTTT	CAIRPENAGELFF
TRBV2	TRBJ1-1	many	.	TGTGCCAGCAGACCGGGGGGTAGAAACACTGAAGCTTTCTTT	CASRPGGRNTEAFF
TRBV27	TRBJ2-7	many	.	TGTGCCAGCAGTCGCTTCGTGGGATCCGAGCAGTACTTC	CASSRFVGSEQYF
TRBV30	TRBJ2-2	many	.	TGTGCCTGGAGTGGGGCCGGGGAGCTGTTTTTT	CAWSGAGELFF
TRBV20-1	TRBJ1-2	many	.	TGCAGTGCTCCCCTCAGTGGACCCTTTGATGGCTACACCTTC	CSAPLSGPFDGYTF
TRBV7-6	TRBJ2-3	few	.	TGTGCCAGCAGCTCTGAGGTATCCACAGATACGCAGTATTTT	CASSSEVSTDTQYF
TRBV5-5	TRBJ2-1	few	TRBD2	TGTGCCAGCAGCCCCAGGGTGAGCGGGAGGGGGTACAATGAGCAGTTCTTC	CASSPRVSGRGYNEQFF
TRBV5-1	TRBJ2-7	.	.	TGCGCCAGCTACAAAGACCCCAGGTACTCCTACGAGCAGTACTTC	CASYKDPRYSYEQYF
TRBV19	TRBJ2-2	few	TRBD2	TGTGCCAGTTCTATAGCGGGAGGGGTAACCGGGGAGCTGTTTTTT	CASSIAGGVTGELFF
TRBV28	TRBJ2-7	many	.	TGTGCCAGTAATGACATGCCCTCCTACCGGCAGTACTTC	CASNDMPSYRQYF
TRBV10-3	TRBJ1-5	few	.	TGTGCCATCAGTGAGTCGGAGGGGCCCCAGCATTTT	CAISESEGPQHF
TRBV7-2	TRBJ2-7	many	TRBD2	TGTGCCAGCAGCTTAGTTGGGACTAGCGGGAACGAGCAGTACTTC	CASSLVGTSGNEQYF
TRBV10-1	TRBJ2-2	many	TRBD2	TGCGCCAGCAGAGCGGGAGGGCCCACCGGGGAGCTGTTTTTT	CASRAGGPTGELFF
TRBV29-1	TRBJ2-7	.	.	TGCAGCGTTGAAGGTGAACGGGACTACGAGCAGTACTTC	CSVEGERDYEQYF
TRBV7-2	TRBJ2-7	many	TRBD2	TGTGCCAGCAGCTTAGCGTCAGACGGGGGGGCTTACGAGCAGTACTTC	CASSLASDGGAYEQYF
TRBV18	TRBJ2-2	.	.	TGTGCCAGCTCACTGAAACAGAACACCGGGGAGCTGTTTTTT	CASSLKQNTGELFF
TRBV6-1	TRBJ2-7	many	TRBD1	TGTGCCAGCACGTCCAGCCGGGACAGGGAGGGCGAGCAGTACTTC	CASTSSRDREGEQYF
TRBV20-1	TRBJ2-7	.	.	TGCAGTGCCCCCCATAGGATTACCTACGAGCAGTACTTC	CSAPHRITYEQYF
TRBV30	TRBJ1-5	few	.	TGTGCCTGGAGTACTCTGTCGGGCAATCAGCCCCAGCATTTT	CAWSTLSGNQPQHF
TRBV7-6	TRBJ1-1	few	.	TGTGCCAGCAGCACGGAGATGAACACTGAAGCTTTCTTT	CASSTEMNTEAFF
TRBV20-1	TRBJ2-7	.	TRBD2	TGCAGTGCCCGCCCTTGGGAGCGGGAGCTCTACGAGCAGTACTTC	CSARPWERELYEQYF
TRBV6-1	TRBJ2-2	few	.	TGTGCCAGCAGTCCGTCCCATACCCCTCTCGGGGAGCTGTCTTTT	CASSPSHTPLGELSF
TRBV30	TRBJ1-1	few	TRBD1	TGTGCCTCGACCGGGACAGCCTACCTTGAAGCTTTCTTT	CASTGTAYLEAFF
TRBV18	TRBJ2-7	.	TRBD2	TGTGCCAGCTCACCTCTTATGGCGGGAGCGGCTTACGAGCAGTACTTC	CASSPLMAGAAYEQYF
TRBV7-9	TRBJ2-2	.	TRBD1	TGTGCCAGCAGCCTTACACAGGGGTTGACCGGGGAGCTGTTTTTT	CASSLTQGLTGELFF